Below, 32 T cell receptor beta chains from the same sample are listed, as sequenced in a study of shared clonotypes between healthy human individuals. The repertoire was sequenced with immunoSEQ multiplex PCR; TCRdb's copy has only in-frame clones and lacks some. The sample lists approximately 2,000,000 clones, 92% seen once, with around 0.4% in the top ten. Sequencing was done on a sample of naive CD4+ T cells from PBMCs. Subset given: CD45RA+ positively selected. Receptors originate from a man younger than 35 in good health. Some clones in this sample may be carry-over from other donors' samples.

The rearrangement joins TRBV5-1 to TRBJ2-2; D is perhaps TRBD2 (6 bases). Per the germline V gene, CDR1 is SGHRS and CDR2 is YFSETQ. The CDR3 has 16 amino acids. Trimming shortened V by 3 bases and J by 0 bases, and 12 bases separated the two germline ends. The CDR3 protein is CASSSGLTANTGELFF. The CDR3 DNA reads TGCGCCAGCAGCTCGGGACTCACGGCGAACACCGGGGAGCTGTTTTTT.

The V and J genes are TRBV9 and TRBJ2-2; 9 bases agree with TRBD2. The CDR3 consists of 16 residues. The V and J ends lost 4 bases and 4 bases, in that order; junction bases with no gene match: 8. CDR1 is SGDLS and CDR2 is YYNGEE in the germline V gene. CDR3 bases: TGTGCCAGCAGCCCCCAACTAGCGGGCGTCACCGGGGAGCTGTTTTTT. Protein: CASSPQLAGVTGELFF.

The sample holds one count of this clone. The chain joins TRBV9 to TRBJ1-2; 7 bases line up with TRBD1. The CDR3 extends over 13 amino acids. Per germline, CDR1 SGDLS and CDR2 YYNGEE. V lost 5 bases and J lost 4; bases outside the gene matches: 5. The CDR3, as DNA: TGTGCCAGCAGTACAACAGGGGTCTATGGCTACACCTTC. This gives the protein CASSTTGVYGYTF.

The V gene is TRBV6-5, the J gene TRBJ1-2, with TRBD1 as a possible D gene (5 bases). The germline V gene encodes CDR1 MNHEY and CDR2 SVGAGI. The CDR3 covers 14 residues. V shed 2 bases and J shed 7 bases, with 14 bases lying between them. For the CDR3, the DNA is TGTGCCAGCAGTTACGCCCGGGCTCAGGGTGGCTACACCTTC. It encodes CASSYARAQGGYTF.

This sequence joins TRBV25-1 and TRBJ2-5, with D hard to call. Germline V gives CDR1 MGHDK, CDR2 SYGVNS. Trimming left V 2 bases short and J 5 bases short, with 6 bases between. This CDR3 has 12 amino acids. CDR3 coding DNA: TGTGCCAGCAGTGAAGTCCGGGAGACCCAGTACTTC. Translated, it gives CASSEVRETQYF.

The V gene is TRBV4-1, the J gene TRBJ2-3; TRBD2 matches at 10 bases. Germline-derived CDR1 and CDR2 are MGHRA and YSYEKL. This CDR3 has 18 amino acids. V lost 1 base and J lost 6; bases outside the gene matches: 13. Written as DNA, the CDR3 is TGCGCCAGCAGCCAAGGGAGGGCCAGCGGGAGGGCCATGGATACGCAGTATTTT. Encoded protein: CASSQGRASGRAMDTQYF.

On this clone: This same CDR3 is encoded by further DNA sequences in the sample. This sequence joins TRBV28 and TRBJ1-2, with TRBD1 matching over 9 bases. Germline V gene data show CDR1 as MDHEN and CDR2 as SYDVKM. CDR3 length: 14 amino acids. Unmatched junction bases numbered 5, after V lost 1 base and J lost 8 bases. For the CDR3, the DNA is TGTGCCAGCAGTTTATACAGGGGGCAGAGAGGCTACACCTTC. Residues: CASSLYRGQRGYTF.

V is TRBV30 and J is TRBJ1-5; D is perhaps TRBD1 (5 bases). CDR3 length: 13 residues. The germline V gene encodes CDR1 GTSNPN and CDR2 SVGIG (reference sequence). Between the trimmed V and J ends, which lost 1 base and 6 bases, there was a span of 10 bases. The CDR3 DNA reads TGTGCCTGGAGTGAGGGGATGGGTCAGCCCCAGCATTTT. Translating it yields CAWSEGMGQPQHF.

This sequence joins TRBV5-5 and TRBJ2-7, with D maybe TRBD1 (5 bases). V lost 0 bases, J lost 1 base, and 8 bases lay in between. CDR1 SGHKS and CDR2 YYEKEE come from the germline V gene (reference sequence). The CDR3 covers 14 residues. CDR3 residues: CASSLGQPSYEQYF. The CDR3, as DNA: TGTGCCAGCAGCTTGGGACAGCCGTCCTACGAGCAGTACTTC.

As concerns this clone: This same CDR3 is encoded by further DNA sequences in the sample. V gene TRBV9 combines with J gene TRBJ2-1; D call uncertain. The V end was cut by 3 bases, the J end by 6 bases, with 4 bases between. Looked up from germline, CDR1 is SGDLS and CDR2 is YYNGEE. The CDR3 loop spans 11 amino acids. The CDR3: CASSASNEQFF. CDR3 nucleotides: TGTGCCAGCAGCGCCTCCAATGAGCAGTTCTTC.

The V gene is TRBV5-8, the J gene TRBJ1-4; TRBD1 matches 8 bases. The V segment lost 4 bases and the J segment 8 bases; nucleotides outside the gene matches: 7. This CDR3 contains 14 residues. CDR1 and CDR2 (germline): SGHTS, YDEGEE. The CDR3 nucleotides read TGTGCCAGCAGCCCTGGGACAGGAAGGGAAAAACTGTTTTTT. Residues: CASSPGTGREKLFF.

The chain couples TRBV2 to TRBJ2-4, with D tentatively TRBD1 (6 bases). Germline CDR1 is SNHLY and CDR2 is FYNNEI. This CDR3 region has 15 residues. The germline V and J ends were trimmed by 3 bases and 7 bases, with 16 bases remaining between them. The CDR3 DNA reads TGTGCCAGCAGTGACGAGGACAGATTTCGGAACATTCAGTACTTC. This sequence encodes CASSDEDRFRNIQYF.

This clone has only one observation. The chain uses TRBV6-1 and TRBJ2-3, with D perhaps matching TRBD1 (6 bases). This CDR3 has 14 amino acids. From germline, CDR1 is MNHNS and CDR2 SASEGT. V was trimmed by 6 bases and J by 2 bases, leaving 12 bases between them. CDR3: CASSLTGSTDTQYF. Here the CDR3 DNA reads TGTGCCAGCAGCCTGACAGGTTCCACAGATACGCAGTATTTT.

The V and J genes are TRBV6-6 and TRBJ1-4; D unresolved. The V gene's germline CDR1 is MNHNY and CDR2 SVGAGI (reference sequence). This CDR3 is built from 14 residues. Trimming took 7 bases from V and 4 from J, leaving 13 bases between them. CDR3 DNA: TGTGCCAGCATCCAAGGACGGATTAATGAAAAACTGTTTTTT. Translating it yields CASIQGRINEKLFF.

The chain is built from TRBV18 and TRBJ2-3; a possible D gene is TRBD2 (6 bases). This CDR3 is 15 amino acids long. With 3 bases removed from V and 0 bases from J, the gap between germline ends came to 10 bases. Germline CDR1 KGHSH, CDR2 LQKENI. CDR3 residues: CASSPSGVSTDTQYF. CDR3 DNA: TGTGCCAGCTCACCGTCGGGAGTCAGCACAGATACGCAGTATTTT.

V gene TRBV19 combines with J gene TRBJ2-6; D ambiguous. Trimming removed 7 bases at V and 0 bases at J, with 13 bases between. The CDR3 has 16 residues. Germline lookup yields CDR1 LNHDA and CDR2 SQIVND (reference sequence). The CDR3 region is CASTALRTSGANVLTF. The CDR3 region has the DNA TGTGCCAGTACCGCCCTCAGGACCTCTGGGGCCAACGTCCTGACTTTC.

V and J are TRBV4-1 and TRBJ1-4, with D possibly TRBD1 on 5 matching bases. V was trimmed by 0 bases and J by 8 bases, leaving 13 bases between them. This CDR3 is built from 15 residues. Germline loops: CDR1 MGHRA, CDR2 YSYEKL. CDR3 in amino acids: CASSQEGRVREKLFF. The CDR3, as DNA: TGCGCCAGCAGCCAAGAGGGCAGGGTAAGAGAAAAACTGTTTTTT.

The V and J genes are TRBV5-4 and TRBJ2-7; 10 nucleotides match TRBD1. The CDR3 has 15 residues. Germline CDR1 is SGHNT and CDR2 is YYREEE (reference sequence). Trimming at V came to 4 bases and at J to 3 bases, leaving 7 bases not matched to a gene. CDR3 protein: CASSRDGTGDYEQYF. CDR3 DNA: TGTGCCAGCAGCCGAGATGGGACAGGGGACTACGAGCAGTACTTC.

This sequence joins TRBV5-1 and TRBJ2-7; 16 nucleotides align to TRBD2. The CDR3 is 17 residues long. Per the germline V gene, CDR1 is SGHRS and CDR2 is YFSETQ. The V segment lost 0 bases and the J segment 4 bases; nucleotides outside the gene matches: 4. CDR3 sequence reads: CASSLGGLAGGPYEQYF. The CDR3 DNA reads as TGCGCCAGCAGCTTGGGGGGACTAGCGGGAGGGCCATACGAGCAGTACTTC.

This sequence joins TRBV5-8 and TRBJ2-3; 8 bases line up with TRBD2. V dropped 5 bases and J dropped 0; count of bases not matched to a gene: 17. There are 19 residues in the CDR3. The germline gives CDR1 SGHTS, CDR2 YDEGEE. The CDR3 is CASRRPYGLSGTSTDTQYF. The CDR3 coding sequence is TGTGCCAGCAGACGTCCTTACGGCCTTAGCGGGACTAGCACAGATACGCAGTATTTT.

With respect to this clone: Other DNA sequences in the same sample also yield this CDR3. V is TRBV5-1 and J is TRBJ2-2; possible D gene TRBD1, 5 bases. Trimming removed 5 bases from V and 0 bases from J, with 11 bases in between. The V gene's germline CDR1 is SGHRS and CDR2 YFSETQ. This CDR3 is built from 15 residues. CDR3 DNA sequence: TGCGCCAGCAGTTTTCAGGGCCCGAACACCGGGGAGCTGTTTTTT. Its protein is CASSFQGPNTGELFF.

The chain combines TRBV11-2 with TRBJ2-3; 9 nucleotides agree with TRBD1. This CDR3 has 16 amino acids. Losses at the gene ends were 6 bases for V and 0 bases for J; bases not matched to a gene: 7. Germline values: CDR1 SGHAT, CDR2 FQNNGV. In DNA, the CDR3 is TGTGCCAGCAGTAAGGGACAGGGAATTAGCACAGATACGCAGTATTTT. It encodes CASSKGQGISTDTQYF.

The chain employs TRBV20-1 and TRBJ2-3; D is unresolved. CDR1 and CDR2 from the germline V gene are DFQATT and SNEGSKA (reference sequence). V lost 1 base, J lost 7 bases, and 6 bases lay in between. The CDR3 runs to 11 residues. The CDR3 bases are TGCAGTGCTAGAGGATCAAATACGCAGTATTTT. Its translation: CSARGSNTQYF.

This chain links TRBV7-2 with TRBJ2-1; the D gene is possibly TRBD1 (6 bases). This CDR3 spans 15 amino acids. V was cut by 2 bases and J by 6 bases, with 14 bases left in between. From germline, CDR1 is SGHTA and CDR2 FQGNSA. The CDR3 reads CASSLIRDIRNEQFF. The DNA of the CDR3 is TGTGCCAGCAGCTTAATCCGGGACATTCGCAATGAGCAGTTCTTC.

There are a few counts of this clone. Additional DNA sequences in this sample encode the identical CDR3. The chain recombines TRBV6-1 with TRBJ2-3; tentatively, D is TRBD1 (5 bases). The CDR3 extends over 13 amino acids. Germline V gene lookup returns CDR1 MNHNS and CDR2 SASEGT. V lost 6 bases and J lost 1, with 8 bases in between. The CDR3 here is CASRLTGTDTQYF. The CDR3 region has the DNA TGTGCCAGCAGGTTGACAGGCACAGATACGCAGTATTTT.

The table lists this clone with a count of one. The V and J genes are TRBV5-1 and TRBJ2-5; D call uncertain. Germline loops: CDR1 SGHRS, CDR2 YFSETQ. V shed 1 base and J shed 3 bases, with 10 bases lying between them. The CDR3 length is 14 residues. CDR3 sequence: CASSLRVDEETQYF. The CDR3 region has the DNA TGCGCCAGCAGCTTGCGGGTAGACGAAGAGACCCAGTACTTC.

V is TRBV28 and J is TRBJ2-7; D gene uncertain. The ends were cut back, 4 bases at V and 0 bases at J, with 10 bases in the middle. Germline V gene data show CDR1 as MDHEN and CDR2 as SYDVKM. CDR3 size: 14 residues. CDR3 loop: CASSSPSSSYEQYF. The CDR3 nucleotides read TGTGCCAGCAGTTCACCAAGCTCCTCCTACGAGCAGTACTTC.

The CDR3 reads CASRLGGTETQYF. In DNA form, the CDR3 reads TGTGCCAGCAGGTTGGGCGGGACTGAGACCCAGTACTTC. V usage is TRBV6-1 and J usage is TRBJ2-5; tentative D call: TRBD2 (6 bases). The CDR3 extends over 13 amino acids. Trimming left V 6 bases short and J 5 bases short, with 13 bases between. Germline V gene data show CDR1 as MNHNS and CDR2 as SASEGT.

V and J are TRBV2 and TRBJ1-2; weak D call: TRBD1 (6 bases). V dropped 8 bases and J dropped 4 bases, with 20 bases sitting between them. This CDR3 contains 15 residues. CDR1 is SNHLY, CDR2 FYNNEI, per germline. The CDR3 loop reads CASATQGGGGYGYTF. CDR3 nucleotide sequence: TGTGCCAGCGCCACGCAAGGCGGGGGCGGCTATGGCTACACCTTC.

The chain joins TRBV19 to TRBJ1-5, with 10 nucleotides matching TRBD1. The CDR3 contains 14 residues. Germline V gene lookup returns CDR1 LNHDA and CDR2 SQIVND (reference sequence). The J segment lost 7 bases and the V segment lost 6 bases, leaving 6 bases of the junction unmatched. CDR3: CASSPTGGMQPQHF. For the CDR3, the DNA is TGTGCCAGTAGCCCGACAGGGGGCATGCAGCCCCAGCATTTT.

The chain uses TRBV29-1 and TRBJ2-1; 10 bases fit TRBD2. The V gene end was trimmed by 4 bases and the J gene end by 0 bases; junction bases not matched to a gene: 12. The germline gives CDR1 SQVTM, CDR2 ANQGSEA. There are 18 residues in the CDR3. The CDR3 nucleotides are TGCAGCGTTGCTCCTAGCGGGAGTTGGATAAGCTCCTACAATGAGCAGTTCTTC. Protein product: CSVAPSGSWISSYNEQFF.

This clone was counted a single time. V gene TRBV19 combines with J gene TRBJ1-2; no clear D gene. The V gene lost 2 bases and the J gene lost 2 bases, with 6 bases spanning the gap. The germline V gene encodes CDR1 LNHDA and CDR2 SQIVND (reference sequence). The CDR3 has 13 residues. The CDR3 nucleotides are TGTGCCAGTAGTATAAGGGAGAACTATGGCTACACCTTC. Protein sequence: CASSIRENYGYTF.